Listed below are T cell receptor beta chains from one sample, sequenced in a study of cytomegalovirus exposure and HLA in healthy donors. TCRdb's copy holds only in-frame clones and misses some; the assay was immunoSEQ multiplex PCR. The sample holds around 120,000 clones; 75% are singletons and the top ten take over 1.5%. The sequencing sample was made of PBMCs. The receptor source for this set is a woman aged 18 to 35 in good health and CMV-seronegative. Each CDR3 is given with its conserved first and last residue. The order of the fields is clone size, D gene, V gene, J gene, CDR3 protein, CDR3 DNA. The D gene is left open where the match is weak. Clone size appears in some rows only: once, few, many, or a class for an expanded clone.

size: .; D: TRBD1; V: TRBV28; J: TRBJ1-5; CDR3: CASSLRGQRIHSNQPQHF; DNA: TGTGCCAGCAGTCTGCGGGGACAGAGAATACATAGCAATCAGCCCCAGCATTTT
size: .; D: TRBD2; V: TRBV10-3; J: TRBJ2-5; CDR3: CAISGGTSEETQYF; DNA: TGTGCCATCAGTGGTGGGACTAGCGAAGAGACCCAGTACTTC
size: once; D: TRBD1; V: TRBV5-4; J: TRBJ2-5; CDR3: CASSLTGGQETQYF; DNA: TGTGCCAGCAGCTTGACAGGGGGCCAAGAGACCCAGTACTTC
size: .; D: TRBD2; V: TRBV28; J: TRBJ2-3; CDR3: CASSTTSGGSDTQYF; DNA: TGTGCCAGCAGTACCACTAGCGGGGGTTCAGATACGCAGTATTTT
size: .; D: .; V: TRBV5-1; J: TRBJ1-3; CDR3: CASSLEGVRAGNTIYF; DNA: TGCGCCAGCAGCTTGGAGGGGGTTCGGGCTGGAAACACCATATATTTT
size: .; D: .; V: TRBV9; J: TRBJ2-3; CDR3: CASSVDKQEGDTDTQYF; DNA: TGTGCCAGCAGCGTAGACAAACAGGAAGGGGACACAGATACGCAGTATTTT
size: .; D: .; V: TRBV28; J: TRBJ2-7; CDR3: CASSDTSRSYEQYF; DNA: TGTGCCAGCAGTGACACCTCCCGTTCCTACGAGCAGTACTTC
size: .; D: TRBD2; V: TRBV29-1; J: TRBJ2-7; CDR3: CSVRLAGFAEQYF; DNA: TGCAGCGTGCGTCTAGCGGGGTTCGCCGAGCAGTACTTC
size: .; D: .; V: TRBV5-1; J: TRBJ1-2; CDR3: CASSLGGDYGYTF; DNA: TGCGCCAGCAGCTTGGGGGGAGACTATGGCTACACCTTC
size: few; D: .; V: TRBV10-1; J: TRBJ2-5; CDR3: CASSESSFQETQYF; DNA: TGCGCCAGCAGTGAGTCCAGTTTCCAAGAGACCCAGTACTTC
size: .; D: .; V: TRBV6-4; J: TRBJ2-6; CDR3: CARAVTMDAGETNVLTF; DNA: TGTGCCAGAGCAGTGACTATGGACGCAGGGGAAACCAACGTCCTGACTTTC
size: .; D: .; V: TRBV30; J: TRBJ2-7; CDR3: CAWSREREQYF; DNA: TGTGCCTGGAGCCGGGAAAGGGAGCAGTACTTC
size: few; D: TRBD1; V: TRBV28; J: TRBJ1-1; CDR3: CASSPQGDTEAFF; DNA: TGTGCCAGCAGTCCGCAGGGGGACACTGAAGCTTTCTTT
size: .; D: TRBD1; V: TRBV5-1; J: TRBJ2-5; CDR3: CASSLWGQIQETQYF; DNA: TGCGCCAGCAGCTTGTGGGGACAGATACAAGAGACCCAGTACTTC
size: .; D: .; V: TRBV19; J: TRBJ1-1; CDR3: CATSVGAKFDTEAFF; DNA: TGCGCCACCAGTGTGGGGGCTAAGTTCGACACTGAAGCTTTCTTT
size: .; D: .; V: TRBV4-1; J: TRBJ2-7; CDR3: CASSHLGTSYEQYF; DNA: TGCGCCAGCAGCCACCTTGGTACTTCCTACGAGCAGTACTTC
size: medium-sized; D: TRBD1; V: TRBV7-6; J: TRBJ2-1; CDR3: CASSSWDRMEKRFF; DNA: TGTGCCAGCAGCTCTTGGGACAGGATGGAGAAGCGGTTCTTC
size: few; D: TRBD1; V: TRBV5-1; J: TRBJ2-5; CDR3: CASSLYRGQAETQYF; DNA: TGCGCCAGCAGCTTGTACAGGGGGCAGGCAGAGACCCAGTACTTC
size: few; D: TRBD2; V: TRBV15; J: TRBJ2-2; CDR3: CATSRVNSGGANTGELFF; DNA: TGTGCCACCAGCAGAGTTAATAGCGGGGGGGCGAACACCGGGGAGCTGTTTTTT
size: .; D: .; V: TRBV7-8; J: TRBJ2-7; CDR3: CASSLAVGFAGEQYF; DNA: TGTGCCAGCAGCTTAGCGGTGGGGTTTGCGGGCGAGCAGTACTTC
size: .; D: .; V: TRBV2; J: TRBJ2-3; CDR3: CASRDSRTDTQYF; DNA: TGTGCCAGCCGGGACTCCCGCACAGATACGCAGTATTTT
size: .; D: .; V: TRBV5-6; J: TRBJ2-7; CDR3: CASSLGATGAYEQYF; DNA: TGTGCCAGCAGCTTGGGGGCGACAGGTGCCTACGAGCAGTACTTC
size: many; D: .; V: TRBV6-1; J: TRBJ2-7; CDR3: CASSEAAGDYEQYF; DNA: TGTGCCAGCAGTGAAGCCGCAGGCGACTACGAGCAGTACTTC
size: few; D: TRBD1; V: TRBV7-6; J: TRBJ2-3; CDR3: CASSSSGGRWDTQYF; DNA: TGTGCCAGCAGCTCCTCAGGGGGCAGGTGGGATACGCAGTATTTT
size: .; D: TRBD1; V: TRBV5-4; J: TRBJ1-5; CDR3: CASSADRVNQPQHF; DNA: TGTGCCAGCAGCGCAGACAGGGTTAATCAGCCCCAGCATTTT
size: .; D: .; V: TRBV6-1; J: TRBJ1-2; CDR3: CASSEALRGGYTF; DNA: TGTGCCAGCAGTGAAGCGCTTAGGGGTGGCTACACCTTC
size: .; D: .; V: TRBV6-1; J: TRBJ1-1; CDR3: CASSPLLDSTHEAFF; DNA: TGTGCCAGCAGTCCCCTCTTGGACAGTACCCATGAAGCTTTCTTT